Listed below are T cell receptor beta chains from one sample, sequenced in a study of OX40 agonist ivuxolimab in advanced cancers. Repertoires were generated with immunoSEQ multiplex PCR, while TCRdb's copy carries only in-frame clones and drops some. The table has about 60,000 clones, roughly 84% seen once. Specimen: CD4+ or CD8+ T cells sorted from blood, collected in a trial of the OX40 agonist ivuxolimab. All receptors come from an adult with an advanced solid tumor such as melanoma, head and neck, liver or kidney cancer. Each CDR3 is given with its conserved first and last residue.

j_gene,v_gene,len,CDR3aa
TRBJ2-5,TRBV5-4,14,CASSQGQLQETQYF
TRBJ2-3,TRBV6-5,15,CASREDRLGTDTQYF
TRBJ1-2,TRBV11-2,15,CASSLGHRENYGYTF
TRBJ2-2,TRBV5-1,15,CASSLGQGDTGELFF
TRBJ2-7,TRBV30,14,CAWDPGTSTYEQYF
TRBJ1-5,TRBV28,14,CASSYPAGVRPQHF
TRBJ1-1,TRBV6-5,11,CASSYYDEAFF
TRBJ1-1,TRBV7-9,14,CASSLLGRDTEAFF
TRBJ1-4,TRBV12-5,15,CASGSVQGAQEKLFF
TRBJ2-4,TRBV5-1,13,CASSLDQKNIQYF
TRBJ1-2,TRBV9,14,CASSLRAGGYGYTF
TRBJ2-7,TRBV25-1,15,CASSARDGLLYEQYF
TRBJ1-6,TRBV7-9,13,CASSLGAEPPLHF
TRBJ1-4,TRBV19,14,CASSTGLSNEKLFF
TRBJ1-6,TRBV18,15,CASSPGREVALSLHF
TRBJ1-1,TRBV10-2,14,CASSPTGASTEAFF
TRBJ1-2,TRBV5-1,14,CASSLGSTNYGYTF
TRBJ2-1,TRBV29-1,15,CSFRQGFSNRNEQFF
TRBJ2-7,TRBV7-9,15,CASSQGGLVVYEQYF
TRBJ1-4,TRBV19,15,CASKPHGAGEEKLFF
TRBJ1-4,TRBV9,15,CASSVAMGLGEKLFF
TRBJ2-5,TRBV19,11,CASSIQETQYF
TRBJ1-1,TRBV6-6,12,CASKTQGAPAFF
TRBJ2-2,TRBV6-5,13,CASSPLGGRELFF
TRBJ1-5,TRBV6-5,11,CASREGQPQHF
TRBJ1-5,TRBV19,16,CASSIGGGAGNQPQHF
TRBJ1-2,TRBV7-8,14,CASSLAQGGYGYTF
TRBJ2-3,TRBV9,15,CASSVISGNTDTQYF
TRBJ2-1,TRBV4-1,12,CASSQAEDPQFF
TRBJ2-7,TRBV28,15,CASIGMGQGAYEQYF
TRBJ1-2,TRBV5-4,16,CASSLAGTGLHYGYTF
TRBJ2-1,TRBV10-1,14,CASSEPGLASVQFF
TRBJ2-1,TRBV5-1,16,CASSATPGLAGGGQFF
TRBJ2-3,TRBV11-3,12,CASSSQTDTQYF
TRBJ2-1,TRBV6-5,12,CTSSKGLSVPFF
TRBJ1-1,TRBV5-8,14,CASSRGIPNTEAFF
TRBJ2-7,TRBV28,15,CASSSFGTASYEQYF
TRBJ2-3,TRBV6-5,16,CASSYSLAGGSYTQYF
TRBJ2-7,TRBV18,14,CASSPSGPLKVQYF
TRBJ1-1,TRBV6-1,15,CASHRGTGLNTEAFF
TRBJ1-6,TRBV19,12,CASSTLNSPLHF